The rows below give T cell receptor beta chains drawn from one sample of a study of human T cells and chemical hapten exposure. Each CDR3 protein is one row after TCRdb ran MiXCR on the RACE reads. The sample yields roughly 56,000 distinct CDR3 sequences, 9.5% to 10% seen once. The starting material was whole blood, obtained in connection with sensitization to the hapten diphenylcyclopropenone (DPC). All receptors derive from a woman aged 30 to 39 with alopecia areata. Some clones in this sample may be carry-over from other donors' samples. CDR3s include the opening cysteine and the closing phenylalanine or tryptophan. A D gene is named only where the DNA matches it firmly. Expanded clones are given a class, and other clones once, few, many or no size at all.

D gene	clone size	V gene	J gene	CDR3 protein	CDR3 DNA
.	.	TRBV13	TRBJ1-5	CASSLGNQPQHF	TGTGCCAGCAGCCTGGGCAATCAGCCCCAGCATTTT
TRBD2	.	TRBV11-1	TRBJ2-5	CASSQDSGTTQYF	TGTGCCAGCAGCCAAGATAGCGGGACGACCCAGTACTTC
.	few	TRBV4-2	TRBJ1-6	CASSQENGVWGSPLHF	TGTGCCAGCAGCCAAGAAAACGGGGTCTGGGGTTCACCCCTCCACTTT
.	many	TRBV29-1	TRBJ2-1	CSVEDRRNEQFF	TGCAGCGTTGAAGATAGGCGGAATGAGCAGTTCTTC
.	.	TRBV28	TRBJ2-7	CASRAPGSPVGGQYF	TGTGCCAGCCGAGCCCCGGGCAGCCCTGTCGGGGGGCAGTACTTC
.	few	TRBV21-1	TRBJ2-7	CASRAGDYEQYF	TGTGCCAGCCGGGCGGGGGACTACGAGCAGTACTTC
.	few	TRBV4-2	TRBJ2-5	CASSQSHLGGTQYF	TGTGCCAGCAGCCAAAGCCACCTCGGGGGGACCCAGTACTTC
.	few	TRBV27	TRBJ2-3	CASRPYSGTDTQYF	TGTGCCAGCAGGCCCTATTCCGGGACAGATACGCAGTATTTT
.	once	TRBV28	TRBJ2-6	CASGEAGANVLTF	TGTGCCAGCGGCGAGGCCGGGGCCAACGTCCTGACTTTC
.	many	TRBV28	TRBJ1-1	CASSPSGISTEAFF	TGTGCCAGCAGTCCTAGTGGGATCAGCACTGAAGCTTTCTTT
.	few	TRBV25-1	TRBJ2-7	CASAAAGSHEQYF	TGTGCCAGTGCTGCCGCCGGGTCCCACGAGCAGTACTTC
TRBD2	.	TRBV6-4	TRBJ2-3	CASSDLPFVAGVDRTDTQYF	TGTGCCAGCAGTGACCTCCCCTTTGTAGCGGGGGTCGATCGCACAGATACGCAGTATTTT
.	.	TRBV6-6	TRBJ1-4	CASSYGASRQANEKLFF	TGTGCCAGCAGTTACGGCGCCTCCCGTCAGGCTAATGAAAAACTGTTTTTT
.	many	TRBV28	TRBJ2-7	CASSFGGPYEQYF	TGTGCCAGCAGTTTCGGGGGGCCCTACGAGCAGTACTTC
.	.	TRBV10-3	TRBJ2-7	CATRKSIAGGYEQYF	TGTGCCACCAGGAAATCTATAGCTGGCGGGTACGAGCAGTACTTC
TRBD2	few	TRBV12-3/TRBV12-4	TRBJ2-1	CASQLPGGNEQFF	TGTGCCAGCCAACTCCCGGGGGGGAATGAGCAGTTCTTC
.	few	TRBV30	TRBJ2-5	CAWSGKTQYF	TGTGCCTGGAGTGGGAAGACCCAGTACTTC
TRBD1	few	TRBV7-9	TRBJ2-3	CASSNRKDRPRRGVNTDTQYF	TGTGCCAGCAGCAATAGAAAGGACAGGCCACGACGGGGAGTAAACACAGATACGCAGTATTTT
.	few	TRBV5-5	TRBJ1-1	CASSLSDGVFTEAFF	TGTGCCAGCAGCCTCTCGGATGGGGTATTCACTGAAGCTTTCTTT
.	.	TRBV20-1	TRBJ1-2	CSARVSIGTNYGDTF	TGCAGTGCTAGAGTCTCCATAGGGACCAACTATGGCGACACCTTC
.	.	TRBV9	TRBJ1-1	CASSATGNTEAFF	TGTGCCAGCAGCGCGACGGGGAACACTGAAGCTTTCTTT
.	many	TRBV19	TRBJ1-5	CASGTWGNQPQHF	TGTGCCAGCGGGACTTGGGGCAATCAGCCCCAGCATTTT
TRBD2	.	TRBV6-2/TRBV6-3	TRBJ2-2	CASRRGLDAGELFF	TGTGCCAGCAGACGGGGACTAGATGCCGGGGAGCTGTTTTTT
.	.	TRBV28	TRBJ2-5	CASSLYWGTQETQYF	TGTGCCAGCAGTTTATATTGGGGTACTCAAGAGACCCAGTACTTC
TRBD1	.	TRBV12-3/TRBV12-4	TRBJ2-1	CASSLQGTGNEQFF	TGTGCCAGCAGTTTACAAGGGACAGGTAATGAGCAGTTCTTC
TRBD1	few	TRBV15	TRBJ1-2	CATSRDPGGTGANGYTF	TGTGCCACCAGCAGAGACCCAGGCGGGACAGGGGCAAATGGCTACACCTTC
TRBD1	many	TRBV19	TRBJ2-3	CASRNRGVSDTQYF	TGTGCCAGTAGGAACAGGGGAGTATCAGATACGCAGTATTTT
.	many	TRBV28	TRBJ2-6	CASSFASYSGANVLTF	TGTGCCAGCAGTTTCGCGAGTTACTCTGGGGCCAACGTCCTGACTTTC
.	.	TRBV21-1	TRBJ2-3	CASSKRGLRTDTQYF	TGTGCCAGCAGCAAGCGGGGGTTACGCACAGATACGCAGTATTTT
.	.	TRBV30	TRBJ2-6	CAWSTGRLNSGANVLTF	TGTGCCTGGAGTACGGGCCGACTAAACTCTGGGGCCAACGTCCTGACTTTC
TRBD1	many	TRBV13	TRBJ2-3	CASSLPTGTGSTDTQYF	TGTGCCAGCAGCTTACCAACCGGGACAGGGAGCACAGATACGCAGTATTTT
TRBD1	many	TRBV12-3/TRBV12-4	TRBJ1-1	CASSLQFETGWGDTEAFF	TGTGCCAGCAGTTTGCAGTTTGAGACAGGGTGGGGTGACACTGAAGCTTTCTTT
.	.	TRBV15	TRBJ2-2	CATSRDGAEEGELFF	TGTGCCACCAGCAGAGATGGGGCAGAGGAGGGGGAGCTGTTTTTT
TRBD2	few	TRBV20-1	TRBJ2-7	CSARNPTSGGRYGQYF	TGCAGTGCTAGAAATCCTACTAGCGGGGGGAGGTACGGGCAGTACTTC
TRBD1	few	TRBV19	TRBJ1-1	CASSRGQLNTEAFF	TGTGCCAGTAGTAGGGGACAGCTAAACACTGAAGCTTTCTTT
TRBD1	.	TRBV28	TRBJ2-2	CASSLGQGGITGELFF	TGTGCCAGCAGTTTGGGACAGGGTGGCATCACCGGGGAGCTGTTTTTT
TRBD1	few	TRBV19	TRBJ2-7	CASSIETGGIDEQYF	TGTGCCAGTAGTATTGAGACAGGGGGTATCGACGAGCAGTACTTC
.	.	TRBV6-2/TRBV6-3	TRBJ1-6	CASSYSVGGILYNSPLHF	TGTGCCAGCAGTTACTCCGTTGGGGGCATCCTATATAATTCACCCCTCCACTTT
.	.	TRBV29-1	TRBJ1-1	CSGSQSNTEAFF	TGCAGCGGGTCTCAGTCGAACACTGAAGCTTTCTTT
.	few	TRBV3-1	TRBJ1-1	CASSQDLGMNTEAFF	TGTGCCAGCAGCCAAGATCTGGGGATGAACACTGAAGCTTTCTTT
.	.	TRBV20-1	TRBJ2-3	CSARAERATLSTDTQYF	TGCAGTGCTAGGGCCGAAAGGGCCACGCTTAGCACAGATACGCAGTATTTT
.	.	TRBV27	TRBJ1-1	CASRQGRTEAFF	TGTGCCAGCAGGCAGGGTAGGACTGAAGCTTTCTTT